This T cell receptor beta chain was identified during a study of vaccination and CD4 T cells after COVID-19. The Oncomine TCR Beta short-read assay was applied to DNA of cultured CD4+ T cells. One entry per CDR3 protein results from TCRdb running MiXCR on the PCR reads. Here the sample spans some 5,800 distinct CDR3 sequences, 25% to 30% being singletons. This clonotype has just a few counts. The antigen is not known. The treatment is: roughly 10-day PBMC culture with coronavirus spike peptide pools or control peptides (ViraFEST assay). Investigators obtained the unexposed donor's CD4+ T cells before the COVID-19 pandemic (2011-2018). CDR3 size: 13 residues. Germline-derived CDR1 and CDR2 are SNHLY and FYNNEI. V lost 5 bases and J 4 bases, leaving 11 bases between the germline ends.

The sequenced material came from CD4+ T cells from blood, cultured in vitro. This chain links TRBV2 with TRBJ2-5; tentatively, D is TRBD2 (5 bases). The receptor was derived from a human donor in good health. The CDR3 DNA is TGTGCCAGCAGTTACACCCGGGGAGAGACCCAGTACTTC. Translating gives CASSYTRGETQYF.